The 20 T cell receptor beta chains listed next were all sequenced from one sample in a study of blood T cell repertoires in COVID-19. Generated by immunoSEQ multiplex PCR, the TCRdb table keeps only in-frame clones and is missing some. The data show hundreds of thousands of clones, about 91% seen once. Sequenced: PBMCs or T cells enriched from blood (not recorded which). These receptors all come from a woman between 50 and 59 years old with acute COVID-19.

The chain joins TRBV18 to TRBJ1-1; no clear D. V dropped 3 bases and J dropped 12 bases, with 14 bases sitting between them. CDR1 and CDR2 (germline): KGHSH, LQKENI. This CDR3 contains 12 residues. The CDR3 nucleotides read TGTGCCAGCTCACCTGATGGGCCAGCATCTTTCTTT. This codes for CASSPDGPASFF.

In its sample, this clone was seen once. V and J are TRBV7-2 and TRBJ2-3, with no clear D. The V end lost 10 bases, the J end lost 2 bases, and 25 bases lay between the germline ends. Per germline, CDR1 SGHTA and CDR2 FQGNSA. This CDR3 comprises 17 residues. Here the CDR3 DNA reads TGTGCCACGGCACGACCTTCAGGTCCCCCGTACACAGATACGCAGTATTTT. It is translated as CATARPSGPPYTDTQYF.

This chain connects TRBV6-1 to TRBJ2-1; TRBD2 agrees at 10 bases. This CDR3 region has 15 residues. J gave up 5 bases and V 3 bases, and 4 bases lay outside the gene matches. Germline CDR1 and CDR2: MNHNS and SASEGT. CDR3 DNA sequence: TGTGCCAGCAGTGAGGGACTAGCGTACGACAATGAGCAGTTCTTC. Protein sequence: CASSEGLAYDNEQFF.

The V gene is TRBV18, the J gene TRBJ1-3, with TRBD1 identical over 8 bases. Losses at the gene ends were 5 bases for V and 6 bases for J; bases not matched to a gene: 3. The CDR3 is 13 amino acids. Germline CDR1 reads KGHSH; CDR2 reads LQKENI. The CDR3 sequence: CASSTGGLNTIYF. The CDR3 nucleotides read TGTGCCAGCTCAACAGGGGGTCTAAACACCATATATTTT.

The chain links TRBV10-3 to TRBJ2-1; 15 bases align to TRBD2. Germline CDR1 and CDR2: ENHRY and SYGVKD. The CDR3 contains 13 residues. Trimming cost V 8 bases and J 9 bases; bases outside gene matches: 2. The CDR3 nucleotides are TGTGCCATCGGACTAGCGGGAGGGGGTGAGCAGTTCTTC. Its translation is CAIGLAGGGEQFF.

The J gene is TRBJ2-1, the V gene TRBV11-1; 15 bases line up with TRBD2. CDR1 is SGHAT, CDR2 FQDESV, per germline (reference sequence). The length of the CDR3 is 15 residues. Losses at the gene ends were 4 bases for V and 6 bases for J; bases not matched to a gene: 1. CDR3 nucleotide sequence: TGTGCCAGCAGCTGGGGACTAGCGGGAGGCAATGAGCAGTTCTTC. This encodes CASSWGLAGGNEQFF.

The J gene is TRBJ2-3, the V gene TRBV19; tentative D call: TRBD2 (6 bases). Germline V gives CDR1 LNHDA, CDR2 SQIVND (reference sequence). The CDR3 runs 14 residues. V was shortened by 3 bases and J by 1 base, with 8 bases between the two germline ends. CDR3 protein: CASSIGGGTDTQYF. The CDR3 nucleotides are TGTGCCAGTAGTATCGGCGGGGGCACAGATACGCAGTATTTT.

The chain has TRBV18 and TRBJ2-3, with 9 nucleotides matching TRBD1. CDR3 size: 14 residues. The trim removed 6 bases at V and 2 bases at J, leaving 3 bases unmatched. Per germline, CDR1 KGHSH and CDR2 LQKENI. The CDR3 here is CASSGTGPTDTQYF. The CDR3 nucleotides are TGTGCCAGCTCCGGGACAGGGCCCACAGATACGCAGTATTTT.

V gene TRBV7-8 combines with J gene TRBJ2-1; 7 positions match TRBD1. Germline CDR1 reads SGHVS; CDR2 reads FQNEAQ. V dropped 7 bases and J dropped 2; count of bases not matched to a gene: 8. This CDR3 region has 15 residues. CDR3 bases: TGTGCCAGCACCCAACAGGGGTTCACCTACAATGAGCAGTTCTTC. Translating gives CASTQQGFTYNEQFF.

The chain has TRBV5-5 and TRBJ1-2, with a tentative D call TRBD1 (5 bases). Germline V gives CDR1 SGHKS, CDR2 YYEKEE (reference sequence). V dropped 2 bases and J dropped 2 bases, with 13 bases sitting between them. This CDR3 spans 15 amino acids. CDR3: CASSFTGGSNYGYTF. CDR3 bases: TGTGCCAGCAGCTTCACAGGAGGGTCCAACTATGGCTACACCTTC.

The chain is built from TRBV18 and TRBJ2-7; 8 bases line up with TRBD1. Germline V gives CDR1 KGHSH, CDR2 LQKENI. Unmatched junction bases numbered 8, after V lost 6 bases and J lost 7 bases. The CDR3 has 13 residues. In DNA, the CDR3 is TGTGCCAGCTCGCCGACAGGGGAGCGGGAGCAGTACTTC. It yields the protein CASSPTGEREQYF.

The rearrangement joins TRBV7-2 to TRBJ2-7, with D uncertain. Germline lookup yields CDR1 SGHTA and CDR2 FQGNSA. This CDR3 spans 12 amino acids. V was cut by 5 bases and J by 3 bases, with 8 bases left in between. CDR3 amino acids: CASSLYSYEQYF. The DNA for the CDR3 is TGTGCCAGCAGCCTGTACAGCTACGAGCAGTACTTC.

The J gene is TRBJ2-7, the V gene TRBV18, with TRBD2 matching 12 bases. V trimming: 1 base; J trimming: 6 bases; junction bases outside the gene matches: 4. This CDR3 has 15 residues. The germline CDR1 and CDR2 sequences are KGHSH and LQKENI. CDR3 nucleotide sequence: TGTGCCAGCTCACCACGACTAGCGGGAGATGTCGAGCAGTACTTC. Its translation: CASSPRLAGDVEQYF.

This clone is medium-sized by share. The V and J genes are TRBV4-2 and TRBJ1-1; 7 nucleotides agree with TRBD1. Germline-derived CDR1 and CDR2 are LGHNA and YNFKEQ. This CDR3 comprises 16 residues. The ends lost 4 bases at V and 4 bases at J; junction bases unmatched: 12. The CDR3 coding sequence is TGTGCCAGCAGCCTTGCAGCGATTTCAGGGGGCACTGAAGCTTTCTTT. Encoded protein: CASSLAAISGGTEAFF.

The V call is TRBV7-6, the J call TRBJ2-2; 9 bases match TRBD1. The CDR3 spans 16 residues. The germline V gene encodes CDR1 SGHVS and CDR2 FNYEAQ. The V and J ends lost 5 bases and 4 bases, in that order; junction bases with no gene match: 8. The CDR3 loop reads CASSKQTGGFTGELFF. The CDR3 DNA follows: TGTGCCAGCAGCAAACAGACAGGGGGGTTCACCGGGGAGCTGTTTTTT.

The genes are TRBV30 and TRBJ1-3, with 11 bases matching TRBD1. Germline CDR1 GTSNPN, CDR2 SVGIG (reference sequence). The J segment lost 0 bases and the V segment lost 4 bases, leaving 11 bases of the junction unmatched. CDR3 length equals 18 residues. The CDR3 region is CAWNGQGATLNSGNTIYF. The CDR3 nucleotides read TGTGCCTGGAACGGACAGGGGGCCACCCTGAACTCTGGAAACACCATATATTTT.

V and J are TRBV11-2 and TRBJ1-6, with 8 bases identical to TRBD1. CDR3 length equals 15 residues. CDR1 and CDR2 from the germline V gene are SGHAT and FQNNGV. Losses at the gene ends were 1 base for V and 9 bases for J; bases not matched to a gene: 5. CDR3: CASSLVGGQGSPLHF. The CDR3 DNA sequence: TGTGCCAGCAGCTTAGTCGGCGGACAGGGTTCACCCCTCCACTTT.

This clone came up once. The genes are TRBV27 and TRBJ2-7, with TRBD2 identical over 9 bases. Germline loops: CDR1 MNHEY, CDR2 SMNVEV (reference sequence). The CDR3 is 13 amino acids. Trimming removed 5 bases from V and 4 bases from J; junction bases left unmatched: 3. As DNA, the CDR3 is TGTGCCAGCAGTGTGCGGGAGGGTTACGAGCAGTACTTC. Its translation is CASSVREGYEQYF.

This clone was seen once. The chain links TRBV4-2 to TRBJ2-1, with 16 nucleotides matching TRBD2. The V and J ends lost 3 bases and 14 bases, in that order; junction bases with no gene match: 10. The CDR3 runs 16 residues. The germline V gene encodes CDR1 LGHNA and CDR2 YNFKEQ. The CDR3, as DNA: TGTGCCAGCAGCCAGACTCTTTCCGGGACTAGCGGGAGGGAGTTCTTC. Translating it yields CASSQTLSGTSGREFF.

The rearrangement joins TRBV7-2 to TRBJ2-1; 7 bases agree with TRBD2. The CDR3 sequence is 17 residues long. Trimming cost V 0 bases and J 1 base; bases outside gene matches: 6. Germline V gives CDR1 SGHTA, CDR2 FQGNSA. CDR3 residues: CASSLARWGGSYNEQFF. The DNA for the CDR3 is TGTGCCAGCAGCTTAGCGCGATGGGGGGGTTCCTACAATGAGCAGTTCTTC. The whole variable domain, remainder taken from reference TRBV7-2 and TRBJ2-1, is GAGVSQSPSNKVTEKGKDVELRCDPISGHTALYWYRQSLGQGLEFLIYFQGNSAPDKSGLPSDRFSAERTGGSVSTLTIQRTQQEDSAVYLCASSLARWGGSYNEQFFGPGTRLTVL.